Following are 25 T cell receptor beta chains from one sample sequenced in a study of Ad26.COV2.S vaccination and SARS-CoV-2 variants. Libraries were prepared by immunoSEQ multiplex PCR; TCRdb keeps only in-frame clonotypes and omits some of them. This sample has about 480,000 clones, with roughly 85% found just once. Regarding treatment: about 20 received Ad26.COV2.S at low or high dose, single or two shots; 5 received placebo; per-sample allocation not given. Following the first vaccine or placebo injection, samples were taken on day 63. The source was peripheral blood, collected in a trial of Ad26.COV2.S vaccine versus placebo. Every receptor here comes from a person aged 18-60 years who received the Ad26.COV2.S COVID-19 vaccine or a placebo.

This chain joins TRBV5-1 and TRBJ2-1, with TRBD2 matching over 10 bases. The CDR3 runs 15 residues. J lost 5 bases, V lost 0 bases, and 2 bases had no gene match. Germline CDR1 reads SGHRS; CDR2 reads YFSETQ. The CDR3 DNA reads as TGCGCCAGCAGCTTGGCGCTAGCGGGGGACAATGAGCAGTTCTTC. This sequence encodes CASSLALAGDNEQFF.

This chain joins TRBV30 and TRBJ1-1, with D possibly TRBD1 on 6 matching bases. Germline CDR1 reads GTSNPN; CDR2 reads SVGIG (reference sequence). Between the trimmed V and J ends, which lost 5 bases and 8 bases, there was a span of 21 bases. The CDR3 has 14 residues. CDR3 in amino acids: CAWGMTGFQSEAFF. CDR3 sequence (DNA): TGTGCCTGGGGTATGACAGGATTCCAATCGGAAGCTTTCTTT.

V is TRBV4-2 and J is TRBJ1-4; a weak D match, TRBD1 (5 bases). Trimming took 1 base from V and 7 from J, leaving 13 bases between them. Per the germline V gene, CDR1 is LGHNA and CDR2 is YNFKEQ. This CDR3 is 15 amino acids long. DNA for the CDR3: TGTGCCAGCAGCCAAGCTGGGTGGGGCTTTGAAAAACTGTTTTTT. The encoded protein is CASSQAGWGFEKLFF.

The J gene is TRBJ2-7, the V gene TRBV11-2; the D gene is possibly TRBD2 (5 bases). CDR1 and CDR2 from the germline V gene are SGHAT and FQNNGV. The CDR3 totals 16 residues. Trimming stripped 2 bases from V and 2 bases from J, with 16 bases between. The CDR3 reads CASSLLGRSGTYEQYF. CDR3 nucleotides: TGTGCCAGCAGCTTATTGGGCCGAAGCGGTACCTACGAGCAGTACTTC.

The chain joins TRBV5-4 to TRBJ2-5; TRBD2 agrees at 8 bases. The V gene's germline CDR1 is SGHNT and CDR2 YYREEE (reference sequence). The CDR3 length is 14 residues. V shed 4 bases, J shed 5 bases, and the junction held 7 bases outside the gene matches. The CDR3 spells CASSRERERETQYF. For the CDR3, the DNA is TGTGCCAGCAGCCGGGAGCGGGAGCGGGAGACCCAGTACTTC.

The chain has TRBV12-3 or TRBV12-4 and TRBJ2-4, with TRBD1 identical over 7 bases. This CDR3 is built from 13 residues. V lost 6 bases, J lost 8 bases, and 7 bases stayed unmatched. In nucleotides, the CDR3 is TGTGCCAGCAGCGCGACAGGGCGGGACATTCAGTACTTC. This translates into CASSATGRDIQYF.

The chain carries TRBV6-6 and TRBJ2-7; the D call may be TRBD1 or TRBD2 (5 bases each). The germline gives CDR1 MNHNY, CDR2 SVGAGI (reference sequence). Trimming took off 2 bases at V and 3 bases at J, with 14 bases between the two ends. This CDR3 has 15 residues. The CDR3 DNA is TGTGCCAGCAGTTACCCCGGGGCTACCCTCTACGAGCAGTACTTC. Protein sequence: CASSYPGATLYEQYF.

This clone was observed a few times. The chain joins TRBV6-2 or TRBV6-3 to TRBJ1-5; the match to TRBD1 covers 9 bases. The CDR3 runs to 14 residues. CDR1 MNHEY and CDR2 SVGEGT come from the germline V gene. The trim removed 5 bases at V and 7 bases at J, leaving 6 bases unmatched. The CDR3: CASSRTGGGQPQHF. In DNA form, the CDR3 reads TGTGCCAGCAGTCGTACAGGGGGCGGCCAGCCCCAGCATTTT.

The chain has TRBV5-4 and TRBJ2-2; D assignment may be TRBD1 or TRBD2 (6 bases each). Germline V gene data show CDR1 as SGHNT and CDR2 as YYREEE (reference sequence). The CDR3 has 15 residues. The ends were cut back, 2 bases at V and 1 base at J, with 9 bases in the middle. The CDR3 sequence: CASSFGGQNTGELFF. In DNA, the CDR3 is TGTGCCAGCAGCTTTGGGGGGCAGAACACCGGGGAGCTGTTTTTT.

This clone showed up just a few times. The V and J genes are TRBV5-1 and TRBJ2-2, with D uncertain. CDR3 length: 14 residues. The V gene's germline CDR1 is SGHRS and CDR2 YFSETQ. Trimming removed 4 bases from V and 4 bases from J, with 11 bases in between. CDR3 loop: CASSLGSGTGELFF. CDR3 DNA sequence: TGCGCCAGCAGCCTGGGGTCGGGCACCGGGGAGCTGTTTTTT.

The chain links TRBV6-2 or TRBV6-3 to TRBJ2-1; 11 nucleotides agree with TRBD2. From germline, CDR1 is MNHEY and CDR2 SVGEGT. J gave up 6 bases and V 2 bases, and 9 bases lay outside the gene matches. The length of the CDR3 is 17 residues. The CDR3 nucleotides read TGTGCCAGCAGTTACGGGGGACTAGCGGATGTCGGCAATGAGCAGTTCTTC. This codes for CASSYGGLADVGNEQFF.

The V gene is TRBV3-1 (or the pseudogene TRBV3-2), the J gene TRBJ1-2; D ambiguous. Germline-derived CDR1 and CDR2 are LGHDT and YNNKEL (reference sequence). Trimming left V 6 bases short and J 8 bases short, with 25 bases between. There are 16 residues in the CDR3. In DNA form, the CDR3 reads TGTGCCAGCAGACCGACCGGTATATCCCCCTATATAGGCTACACCTTC. It is translated as CASRPTGISPYIGYTF.

This clone came up a few times. The chain joins TRBV28 to TRBJ1-5; D is unresolved. V was clipped by 3 bases and J by 0 bases, with 9 bases between them. This CDR3 contains 15 residues. The germline V gene has CDR1 MDHEN and CDR2 SYDVKM. The DNA of the CDR3 is TGTGCCAGCAGTTTTGTCACGACTAGCAATCAGCCCCAGCATTTT. It is translated as CASSFVTTSNQPQHF.

This clone was recorded only once. The V gene is TRBV7-2, the J gene TRBJ2-7; the match to TRBD2 covers 12 bases. CDR3 length: 17 residues. The trim removed 1 base at V and 6 bases at J, leaving 10 bases unmatched. CDR1 and CDR2 (germline): SGHTA, FQGNSA. In DNA form, the CDR3 reads TGTGCCAGCAGCTTAGTGACCCGACTAGCGGGAGAGGGCGAGCAGTACTTC. The encoded protein is CASSLVTRLAGEGEQYF.

This clone was observed a few times. Other DNA sequences in the sample encode the same CDR3. The V call is TRBV6-2 or TRBV6-3, the J call TRBJ2-7; a possible D gene is TRBD2 (6 bases). Trimming stripped 9 bases from V and 7 bases from J, with 13 bases between. This CDR3 contains 11 residues. Germline V gene data show CDR1 as MNHEY and CDR2 as SVGEGT. The CDR3 DNA reads TGTGCCAGTAGCGGATGGGGGGAGCAGTACTTC. Translated: CASSGWGEQYF.

The V call is TRBV28, the J call TRBJ1-1; D remains ambiguous. The CDR3 contains 14 residues. Trimming left V 5 bases short and J 3 bases short, with 13 bases between. Germline CDR1 and CDR2: MDHEN and SYDVKM. Here the CDR3 reads CASSPRQDHTEAFF. The CDR3 DNA follows: TGTGCCAGCAGTCCTAGACAAGACCACACTGAAGCTTTCTTT.

This sequence joins TRBV27 and TRBJ2-3, with a weak D call TRBD2 (5 bases). This CDR3 contains 13 residues. Between the trimmed V and J ends, which lost 8 bases and 2 bases, there was a span of 11 bases. CDR1 is MNHEY, CDR2 SMNVEV, per germline (reference sequence). CDR3 sequence reads: CASRERVTDTQYF. CDR3 coding DNA: TGTGCCAGCCGGGAAAGAGTCACAGATACGCAGTATTTT.

The genes are TRBV19 and TRBJ2-7; D possibly corresponds to TRBD1 (5 bases). The V gene lost 5 bases and the J gene lost 0 bases, with 14 bases spanning the gap. The CDR3 loop spans 15 amino acids. Germline V lookup: CDR1 LNHDA, CDR2 SQIVND (reference sequence). The CDR3 region has the DNA TGTGCCAGTAGTCTAACACAGGCCTACTCCTACGAGCAGTACTTC. Protein product: CASSLTQAYSYEQYF.

The rearrangement links TRBV5-5 to TRBJ2-7; possibly TRBD2 for D (6 bases). V was shortened by 4 bases and J by 0 bases, with 17 bases between the two germline ends. The CDR3 spans 16 residues. Germline CDR1 and CDR2: SGHKS and YYEKEE (reference sequence). The CDR3 DNA reads TGTGCCAGCAGCCCCCAGGGAGGCAGGGTCTCCTACGAGCAGTACTTC. It encodes CASSPQGGRVSYEQYF.

The CDR3 is CASSSTGGSDYGYTF. The CDR3 nucleotides are TGCGCCAGCAGCTCGACTGGGGGATCAGACTATGGCTACACCTTC. The rearrangement links TRBV5-1 to TRBJ1-2; the D gene is possibly TRBD1 (5 bases). Germline CDR1 is SGHRS and CDR2 is YFSETQ. The CDR3 length is 15 residues. V gave up 3 bases and J gave up 3 bases, with 15 bases separating them.

The chain uses TRBV30 and TRBJ2-2; 9 bases align to TRBD1. V was pared by 5 bases and J by 0 bases, with 7 bases of the junction left unmatched. Germline CDR1 GTSNPN, CDR2 SVGIG (reference sequence). This CDR3 is 16 amino acids long. The DNA for the CDR3 is TGTGCCTGGGCATTAGACAGGGGGGCGAACACCGGGGAGCTGTTTTTT. This sequence encodes CAWALDRGANTGELFF.

CDR3 protein: CASRVGRFSEQFF. The CDR3 nucleotides are TGTGCCAGTAGAGTCGGGAGGTTTAGTGAGCAGTTCTTC. The V gene is TRBV19, the J gene TRBJ2-1, with 7 positions matching TRBD2. Trimming removed 6 bases from V and 9 bases from J; junction bases left unmatched: 8. Germline-derived CDR1 and CDR2 are LNHDA and SQIVND (reference sequence). CDR3 length: 13 amino acids.

V gene TRBV15 combines with J gene TRBJ2-3; D perhaps matches TRBD2 (5 bases). From germline, CDR1 is LNHNV and CDR2 YYDKDF (reference sequence). This CDR3 spans 18 amino acids. V lost 1 base and J lost 2, with 19 bases in between. The CDR3 reads CATSRGFAQRTNTDTQYF. CDR3 coding DNA: TGTGCCACCAGCAGAGGGTTCGCCCAGCGGACCAACACAGATACGCAGTATTTT.

Written as DNA, the CDR3 is TGTGCCAGCAGTGAAGAGTATTCAGGGGGCGCCAGAAATGAGCAGTTCTTC. Translation: CASSEEYSGGARNEQFF. J is TRBJ2-1 and V is TRBV2, with 8 bases lining up with TRBD1. V was pared by 1 base and J by 7 bases, with 12 bases of the junction left unmatched. The CDR3 is made up of 17 amino acids. CDR1 is SNHLY and CDR2 is FYNNEI in the germline V gene.

The rearrangement uses TRBV7-2 and TRBJ1-2, with D possibly matching TRBD1 (5 bases). The V gene's germline CDR1 is SGHTA and CDR2 FQGNSA. The ends were cut back, 1 base at V and 5 bases at J, with 17 bases in the middle. This CDR3 has 16 residues. DNA for the CDR3: TGTGCCAGCAGCTTAGTGGGTCAGAGGGGAGAATATGGCTACACCTTC. This sequence encodes CASSLVGQRGEYGYTF.